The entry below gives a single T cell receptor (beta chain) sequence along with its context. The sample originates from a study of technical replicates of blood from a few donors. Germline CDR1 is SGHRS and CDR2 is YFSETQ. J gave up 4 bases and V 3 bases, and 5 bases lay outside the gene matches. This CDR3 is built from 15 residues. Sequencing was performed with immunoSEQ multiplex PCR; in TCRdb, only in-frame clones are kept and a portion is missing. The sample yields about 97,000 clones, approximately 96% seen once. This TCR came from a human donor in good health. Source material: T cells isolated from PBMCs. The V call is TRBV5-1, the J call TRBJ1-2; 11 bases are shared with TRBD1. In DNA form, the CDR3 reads TGCGCCAGCAGCTGGGGGACAGGGGGTAGCTATGGCTACACCTTC. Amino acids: CASSWGTGGSYGYTF. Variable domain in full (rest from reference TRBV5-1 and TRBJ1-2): KAGVTQTPRYLIKTRGQQVTLSCSPISGHRSVSWYQQTPGQGLQFLFEYFSETQRNKGNFPGRFSGRQFSNSRSEMNVSTLELGDSALYLCASSWGTGGSYGYTFGSGTRLTVV.